These 8 T cell receptor beta chains were all obtained from the same sample, sequenced in a study of blood T cell repertoires in COVID-19. Sequencing used immunoSEQ multiplex PCR; TCRdb keeps in-frame clones, though not all of them. The sample has some 490,000 clones; approximately 85% are singletons. The sequenced material came from peripheral blood. These receptors all stem from a human donor in a cohort sampled during active COVID-19.

This clone was counted a single time. The chain uses TRBV7-6 and TRBJ2-3; 9 bases map to TRBD1. This CDR3 is 20 amino acids long. After removal of 4 bases from V and 4 bases from J, the junction contained 21 bases not matched to a gene. Germline V gene sequence: CDR1 SGHVS, CDR2 FNYEAQ. CDR3: CASSSDHGTGMRRRADTQYF. CDR3 coding DNA: TGTGCCAGCAGCTCAGATCATGGGACAGGGATGAGAAGGAGGGCAGATACGCAGTATTTT.

This chain connects TRBV5-6 to TRBJ1-2; TRBD1 aligns across 8 bases. The CDR3 contains 15 residues. Germline V gene lookup returns CDR1 SGHDT and CDR2 YYEEEE. The V gene end was trimmed by 1 base and the J gene end by 2 bases; junction bases not matched to a gene: 4. The CDR3 DNA reads as TGTGCCAGCAGCTTGCTCGGACAGGGAAACTATGGCTACACCTTC. Its translation is CASSLLGQGNYGYTF.

This chain links TRBV5-1 with TRBJ2-3; possible D gene TRBD1, 6 bases. The germline V gene encodes CDR1 SGHRS and CDR2 YFSETQ. This CDR3 is built from 14 residues. The V end lost 0 bases, the J end lost 4 bases, and 9 bases lay between the germline ends. CDR3 sequence (DNA): TGCGCCAGCAGCTTGGACAGGGTGCCAGATACGCAGTATTTT. The encoded protein is CASSLDRVPDTQYF.

The V call is TRBV5-6, the J call TRBJ2-1; 11 nucleotides agree with TRBD2. The CDR3 is 13 amino acids. Unmatched junction bases numbered 5, after V lost 0 bases and J lost 15 bases. CDR1 is SGHDT and CDR2 is YYEEEE in the germline V gene. CDR3 sequence (DNA): TGTGCCAGCAGCTTGGGACTAGCGGGATCACTGTTCTTC. Protein: CASSLGLAGSLFF.

This clone was seen only once. The chain recombines TRBV4-3 with TRBJ2-3; TRBD2 aligns across 10 bases. This CDR3 comprises 17 residues. V shed 3 bases and J 2 bases; nucleotides not matched to a gene: 8. Germline V lookup: CDR1 LGHNA, CDR2 YSLEER. The CDR3 spells CASSHPSGSLSTDTQYF. The DNA for the CDR3 is TGCGCCAGCAGCCATCCTAGCGGGAGTCTTTCCACAGATACGCAGTATTTT.

This chain joins TRBV4-1 and TRBJ2-1; TRBD2 agrees at 7 bases. CDR3 length: 15 amino acids. Germline lookup yields CDR1 MGHRA and CDR2 YSYEKL. Trimming took 4 bases from V and 6 from J; bases not matched to a gene: 9. The CDR3 loop is CASSRGLVGGNEQFF. The DNA for the CDR3 is TGCGCCAGCAGCCGCGGACTAGTCGGGGGCAATGAGCAGTTCTTC.

V is TRBV14 and J is TRBJ2-7, with 13 positions matching TRBD2. Per germline, CDR1 SGHDN and CDR2 FVKESK. This CDR3 is built from 18 residues. V gave up 3 bases and J gave up 6 bases; unmatched junction bases: 14. CDR3 DNA sequence: TGTGCCAGCAGCCATACAGAAGTAGGACTAGCGGGAGCGGCCGAGCAGTACTTC. Residues: CASSHTEVGLAGAAEQYF.

V usage is TRBV6-5 and J usage is TRBJ1-1; D call uncertain. This CDR3 region has 13 residues. Germline assignment: CDR1 MNHEY and CDR2 SVGAGI. The ends were cut back, 6 bases at V and 5 bases at J, with 13 bases in the middle. The CDR3 spells CASRTTIITEAFF. The CDR3 bases are TGTGCCAGCAGGACGACTATAATAACTGAAGCTTTCTTT.